This TCR beta chain was sequenced in a study of OX40 agonist ivuxolimab in advanced cancers. Overall study findings and caveats: Relative to CD4+, CD8+ T cells held more expanded clones on average.

For this clone: Its target is not known.

Deletions cut 6 bases from V and 1 base from J, with 13 bases between. From germline, CDR1 is SQVTM and CDR2 ANQGSEA. There are 14 residues in the CDR3. Data came from immunoSEQ multiplex PCR; TCRdb stores just in-frame clones and leaves some out. This table has tens of thousands of clones, around 84% appearing once. The sequence derives from an adult with an advanced solid tumor such as melanoma, head and neck, liver or kidney cancer. The V call is TRBV29-1, the J call TRBJ2-1, with D possibly being TRBD1 (6 bases). Here the sequenced sample was CD4+ or CD8+ T cells sorted from blood, taken in a trial of the OX40 agonist ivuxolimab. This chain's CDR3 is CSVDTGKSYNEQFF. Here the CDR3 DNA reads TGCAGCGTGGATACAGGGAAGTCCTACAATGAGCAGTTCTTC.